This TCR beta chain was sequenced for a study of blood T cell repertoires in COVID-19. V lost 3 bases and J lost 1, with 9 bases in between. The CDR3 spans 14 residues. Germline CDR1 is SEHNR and CDR2 is FQNEAQ (reference sequence). Using immunoSEQ multiplex PCR, the repertoire was profiled, and TCRdb retains in-frame clones only, with some absent. This sample has tens of thousands of clones, with roughly 86% found just once. The TCR originated in a man in his 60s with active COVID-19. The V gene is TRBV7-9, the J gene TRBJ1-2; tentatively, D is TRBD1 (5 bases). The sample was peripheral blood. The CDR3 region has the DNA TGTGCCAGCAGCTTGGCGGGGGATAACTATGGCTACACCTTC. Amino acids: CASSLAGDNYGYTF. The complete variable domain, with remaining parts taken from reference TRBV7-9 and TRBJ1-2, reads DTGVSQNPRHKITKRGQNVTFRCDPISEHNRLYWYRQTLGQGPEFLTYFQNEAQLEKSRLLSDRFSAERPKGSFSTLEIQRTEQGDSAMYLCASSLAGDNYGYTFGSGTRLTVV.